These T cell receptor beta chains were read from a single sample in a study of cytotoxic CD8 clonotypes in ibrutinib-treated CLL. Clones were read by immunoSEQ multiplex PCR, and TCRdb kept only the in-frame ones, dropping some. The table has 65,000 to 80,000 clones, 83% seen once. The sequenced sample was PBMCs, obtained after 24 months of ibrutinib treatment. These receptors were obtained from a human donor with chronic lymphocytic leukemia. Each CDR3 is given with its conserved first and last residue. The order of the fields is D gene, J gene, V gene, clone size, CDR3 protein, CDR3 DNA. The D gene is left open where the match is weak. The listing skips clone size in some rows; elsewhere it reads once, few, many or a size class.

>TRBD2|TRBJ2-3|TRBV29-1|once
CSVDGAGGRTDTQYF
TGCAGCGTTGATGGGGCGGGGGGACGCACAGATACGCAGTATTTT
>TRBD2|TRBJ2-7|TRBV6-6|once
CASSTQGGEGYEQYF
TGTGCCAGCAGTACCCAGGGAGGGGAGGGCTACGAGCAGTACTTC
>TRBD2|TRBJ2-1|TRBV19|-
CASSINSGIHNEQFF
TGTGCCAGTAGTATTAATAGCGGGATCCACAATGAGCAGTTCTTC
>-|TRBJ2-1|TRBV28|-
CASSLRSLHHNEQFF
TGTGCCAGCAGTTTGAGAAGCCTGCACCACAATGAGCAGTTCTTC
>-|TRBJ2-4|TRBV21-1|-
CASRGQGGRKLDIQYF
TGTGCCAGCAGGGGACAGGGAGGGAGAAAGTTAGACATTCAGTACTTC
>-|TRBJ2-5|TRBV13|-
CASSLVGGETQYF
TGTGCCAGCAGCTTAGTTGGGGGGGAGACCCAGTACTTC
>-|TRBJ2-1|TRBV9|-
CASSVGTFGIGGSSYNEQFF
TGTGCCAGCAGCGTAGGTACATTTGGTATAGGGGGTAGCTCCTACAATGAGCAGTTCTTC
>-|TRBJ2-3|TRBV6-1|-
CASSETPMSGKDTQYF
TGTGCCAGCAGTGAAACACCCATGTCAGGGAAAGATACGCAGTATTTT
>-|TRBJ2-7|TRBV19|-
CASSMEAGQHYEQYF
TGTGCCAGTAGTATGGAAGCAGGGCAGCACTACGAGCAGTACTTC
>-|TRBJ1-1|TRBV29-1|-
CSARETSNTEAFF
TGCAGCGCCAGGGAGACCTCGAACACTGAAGCTTTCTTT
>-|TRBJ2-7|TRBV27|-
CASSWGSLYYEQYF
TGTGCCAGCAGTTGGGGGTCTCTTTACTACGAGCAGTACTTC
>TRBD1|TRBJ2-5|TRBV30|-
CAWNRGTVKETQYF
TGTGCCTGGAACAGGGGAACGGTAAAAGAGACCCAGTACTTC
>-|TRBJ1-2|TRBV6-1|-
CASSGGQGAFFYGYTF
TGTGCCAGCAGTGGGGGACAAGGAGCTTTCTTCTATGGCTACACCTTC
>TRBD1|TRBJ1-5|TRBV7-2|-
CASSFRQGGQPQHF
TGTGCCAGCAGCTTCAGACAGGGGGGTCAGCCCCAGCATTTT
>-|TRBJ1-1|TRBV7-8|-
CASSLRPRPGEGTEAFF
TGTGCCAGCAGCTTAAGGCCGAGACCCGGGGAGGGCACTGAAGCTTTCTTT
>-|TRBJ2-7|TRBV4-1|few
CASSQGRGGAYEQYF
TGCGCCAGCAGCCAAGGCAGAGGAGGTGCATACGAGCAGTACTTC
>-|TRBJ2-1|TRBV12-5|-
CASGLTSFNEQFF
TGTGCTAGTGGTTTAACTAGTTTCAATGAGCAGTTCTTC
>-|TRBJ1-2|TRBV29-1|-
CSVPTDRPSEVGYTF
TGCAGCGTTCCCACCGACAGGCCCTCGGAGGTTGGCTACACCTTC
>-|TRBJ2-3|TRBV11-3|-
CASQGTTDTQYF
TGTGCCAGCCAAGGGACCACAGATACGCAGTATTTT
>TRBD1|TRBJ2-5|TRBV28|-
CATSRPGTVQGTQYF
TGTGCCACCTCTCGCCCAGGGACAGTCCAGGGGACCCAGTACTTC
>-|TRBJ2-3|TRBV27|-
CASSRSGQRGTDTQYF
TGTGCCAGCAGTCGATCGGGACAAAGGGGGACAGATACGCAGTATTTT
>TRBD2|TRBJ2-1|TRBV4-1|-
CASSPRLAEYNEQFF
TGCGCCAGCAGCCCCCGACTAGCGGAGTACAATGAGCAGTTCTTC
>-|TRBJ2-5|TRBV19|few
CASSIGISETQYF
TGTGCCAGTAGTATAGGTATTTCAGAGACCCAGTACTTC
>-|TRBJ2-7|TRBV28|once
CASSRTLSSYEQYF
TGTGCCAGCAGTCGGACGTTGAGCTCCTACGAGCAGTACTTC
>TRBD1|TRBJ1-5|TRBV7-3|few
CASSRDRVRKNQPQHF
TGTGCCAGCAGCCGAGACAGGGTAAGGAAGAATCAGCCCCAGCATTTT
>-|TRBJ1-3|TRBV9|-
CASSVDGSGNTIYF
TGTGCCAGCAGCGTAGATGGATCTGGAAACACCATATATTTT
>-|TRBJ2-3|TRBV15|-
CATSKQMSDTQYF
TGTGCCACCAGCAAGCAGATGTCGGATACGCAGTATTTT
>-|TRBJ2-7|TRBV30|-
CAWIPDGSYEQYF
TGTGCCTGGATTCCCGACGGAAGCTACGAGCAGTACTTC
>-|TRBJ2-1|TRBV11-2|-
CASSFFTYNEQFF
TGTGCCAGCAGCTTCTTCACCTACAATGAGCAGTTCTTC
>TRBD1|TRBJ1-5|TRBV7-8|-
CASSFSGGQGVGQPQHF
TGTGCCAGCAGCTTCAGCGGGGGACAGGGGGTTGGACAGCCCCAGCATTTT
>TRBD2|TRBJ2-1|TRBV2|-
CASRQREGLGEQFF
TGTGCCAGCAGGCAGCGGGAGGGCCTCGGTGAGCAGTTCTTC
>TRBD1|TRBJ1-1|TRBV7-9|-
CASSPDRHTMNTEAFF
TGTGCCAGCAGCCCGGACAGGCATACAATGAACACTGAAGCTTTCTTT
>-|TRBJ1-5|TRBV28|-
CASRNYGGRNQPQHF
TGTGCCAGCAGAAATTACGGGGGGCGGAATCAGCCCCAGCATTTT
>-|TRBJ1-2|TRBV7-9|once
CASSQANYGYTF
TGTGCCAGCAGCCAGGCTAACTATGGCTACACCTTC
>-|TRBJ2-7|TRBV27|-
CASKQGLSEQYF
TGTGCCAGCAAACAGGGTCTAAGTGAGCAGTACTTC
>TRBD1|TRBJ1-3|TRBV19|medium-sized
CASRIGQAGNTIYF
TGTGCCAGCCGTATCGGACAGGCTGGAAACACCATATATTTT
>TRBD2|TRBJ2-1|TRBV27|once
CASSPGLAGGPLLHEQFF
TGTGCCAGCAGCCCCGGACTAGCGGGAGGTCCCCTACTCCATGAGCAGTTCTTC
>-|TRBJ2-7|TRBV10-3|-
CAISEGVESRPYEQYF
TGTGCCATCAGTGAAGGTGTGGAAAGTAGACCCTACGAGCAGTACTTC
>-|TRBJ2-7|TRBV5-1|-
CASSSRDGPYEQYF
TGCGCCAGCAGCTCCCGGGACGGTCCCTACGAGCAGTACTTC
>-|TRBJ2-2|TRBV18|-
CASSPPLGLTTGELFF
TGTGCCAGCTCACCACCGCTGGGACTGACCACCGGGGAGCTGTTTTTT
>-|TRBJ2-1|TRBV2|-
CASSGGAATDEQFF
TGTGCCAGCAGTGGGGGGGCGGCCACGGATGAGCAGTTCTTC
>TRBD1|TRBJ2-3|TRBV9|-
CASSPRQGESTDTQYF
TGTGCCAGCAGCCCACGACAGGGGGAGAGCACAGATACGCAGTATTTT
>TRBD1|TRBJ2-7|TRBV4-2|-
CASSQLPGQGYEQYF
TGTGCCAGCAGCCAATTACCGGGACAGGGTTACGAGCAGTACTTC
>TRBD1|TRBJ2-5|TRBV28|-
CASSIGTGGILEETQYF
TGTGCCAGCAGTATAGGTACAGGGGGCATCTTAGAAGAGACCCAGTACTTC
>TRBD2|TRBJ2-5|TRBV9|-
CASSIAGTSGQETQYF
TGTGCCAGCAGCATCGCCGGGACTAGCGGGCAAGAGACCCAGTACTTC
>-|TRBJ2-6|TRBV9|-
CASSVAGTGANVLTF
TGTGCCAGCAGCGTAGCTGGGACCGGGGCCAACGTCCTGACTTTC
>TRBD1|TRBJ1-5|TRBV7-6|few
CARPRGDVCADRFNQPQHF
TGTGCCCGACCGAGGGGGGACGTATGTGCGGACAGGTTCAATCAGCCCCAGCATTTT
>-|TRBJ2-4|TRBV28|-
CASSAGRRNIQYF
TGTGCCAGCAGTGCGGGACGGCGAAACATTCAGTACTTC
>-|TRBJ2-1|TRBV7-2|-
CASSLSRERYNEQFF
TGTGCCAGCAGCTTATCAAGAGAAAGATACAATGAGCAGTTCTTC
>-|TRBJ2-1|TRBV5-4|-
CASTRLGGPSDEQFF
TGTGCCAGCACCCGATTGGGGGGACCAAGCGATGAGCAGTTCTTC
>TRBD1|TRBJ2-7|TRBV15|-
CATSRGRGHYEQYF
TGTGCCACCAGCAGAGGTAGGGGGCATTACGAGCAGTACTTC
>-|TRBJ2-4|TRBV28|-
CASSLSLAHIQYF
TGTGCCAGCAGTTTATCCCTGGCCCACATTCAGTACTTC
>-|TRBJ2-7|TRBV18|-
CASSPPNFSHEQYF
TGTGCCAGCTCACCACCTAACTTCTCCCACGAGCAGTACTTC